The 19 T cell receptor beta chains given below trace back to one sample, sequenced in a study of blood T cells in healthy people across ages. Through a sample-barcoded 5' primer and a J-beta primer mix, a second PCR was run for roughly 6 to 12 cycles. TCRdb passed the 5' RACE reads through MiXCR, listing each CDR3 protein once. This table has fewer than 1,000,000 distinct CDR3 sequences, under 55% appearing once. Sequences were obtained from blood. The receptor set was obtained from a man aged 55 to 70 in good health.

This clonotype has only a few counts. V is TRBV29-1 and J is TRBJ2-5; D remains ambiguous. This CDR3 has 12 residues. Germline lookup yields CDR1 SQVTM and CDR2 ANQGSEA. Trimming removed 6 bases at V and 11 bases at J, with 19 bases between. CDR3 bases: TGCAGCGTAACTTGGGCCTACAATGAGCAGTACTTC. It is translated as CSVTWAYNEQYF.

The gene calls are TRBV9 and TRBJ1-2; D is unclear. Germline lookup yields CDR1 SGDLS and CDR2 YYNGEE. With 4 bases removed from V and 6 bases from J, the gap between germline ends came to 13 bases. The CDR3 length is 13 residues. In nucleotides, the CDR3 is TGTGCCAGCAGCCGTCACCCGAGGGATGGCTACACCTTC. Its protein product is CASSRHPRDGYTF.

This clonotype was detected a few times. The CDR3 DNA follows: TGCGCCAGCAGCCAAGATCCAGAGGGGGCAGAAAAACTGTTTTTT. This translates into CASSQDPEGAEKLFF. The chain uses TRBV4-1 and TRBJ1-4, with 7 bases lining up with TRBD1. The V and J ends lost 0 bases and 8 bases, in that order; junction bases with no gene match: 6. Germline V gene data show CDR1 as MGHRA and CDR2 as YSYEKL. This CDR3 has 15 amino acids.

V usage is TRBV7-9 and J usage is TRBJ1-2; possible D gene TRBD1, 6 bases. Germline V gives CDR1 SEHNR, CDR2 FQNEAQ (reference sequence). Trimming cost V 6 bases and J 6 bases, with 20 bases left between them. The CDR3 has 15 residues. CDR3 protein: CASRFSNAAGDGYTF. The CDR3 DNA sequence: TGTGCCAGCAGGTTTAGCAACGCGGCAGGGGATGGCTACACCTTC.

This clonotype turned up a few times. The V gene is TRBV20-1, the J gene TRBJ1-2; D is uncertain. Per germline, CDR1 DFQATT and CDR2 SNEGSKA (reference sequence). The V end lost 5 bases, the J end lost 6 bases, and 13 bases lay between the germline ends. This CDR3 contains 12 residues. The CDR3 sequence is CSAGLLRDGYTF. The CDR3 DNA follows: TGCAGTGCTGGCCTATTGAGGGATGGCTACACCTTC.

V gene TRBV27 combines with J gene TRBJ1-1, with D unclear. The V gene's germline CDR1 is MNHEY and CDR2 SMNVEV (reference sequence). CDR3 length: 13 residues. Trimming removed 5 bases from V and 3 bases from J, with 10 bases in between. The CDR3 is CASSDLIHTEAFF. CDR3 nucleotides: TGTGCCAGCAGTGACCTGATCCACACTGAAGCTTTCTTT.

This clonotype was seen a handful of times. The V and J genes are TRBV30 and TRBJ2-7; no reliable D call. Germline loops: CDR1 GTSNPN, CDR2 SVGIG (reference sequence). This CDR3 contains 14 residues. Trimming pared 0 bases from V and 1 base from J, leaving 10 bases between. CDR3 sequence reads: CAWSVGQQSYEQYF. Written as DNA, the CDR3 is TGTGCCTGGAGTGTAGGGCAGCAATCCTACGAGCAGTACTTC.

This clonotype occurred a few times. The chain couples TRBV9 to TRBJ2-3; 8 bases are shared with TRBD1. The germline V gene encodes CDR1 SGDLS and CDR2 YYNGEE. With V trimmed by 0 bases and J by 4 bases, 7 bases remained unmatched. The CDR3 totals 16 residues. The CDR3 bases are TGTGCCAGCAGCGTAGCCGGGACAGGTGGCTCAGATACGCAGTATTTT. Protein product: CASSVAGTGGSDTQYF. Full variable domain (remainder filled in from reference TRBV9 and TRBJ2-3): DSGVTQTPKHLITATGQRVTLRCSPRSGDLSVYWYQQSLDQGLQFLIQYYNGEERAKGNILERFSAQQFPDLHSELNLSSLELGDSALYFCASSVAGTGGSDTQYFGPGTRLTVL.

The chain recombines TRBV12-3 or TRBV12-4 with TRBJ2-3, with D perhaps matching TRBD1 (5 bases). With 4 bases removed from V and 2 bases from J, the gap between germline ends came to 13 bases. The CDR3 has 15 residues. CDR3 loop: CASSSQTDVTDTQYF. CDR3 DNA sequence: TGTGCCAGCAGTTCACAGACAGATGTCACAGATACGCAGTATTTT.

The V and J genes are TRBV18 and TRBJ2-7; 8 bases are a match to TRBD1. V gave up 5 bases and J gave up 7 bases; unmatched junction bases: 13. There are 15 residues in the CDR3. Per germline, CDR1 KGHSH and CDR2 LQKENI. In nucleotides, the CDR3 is TGTGCCAGCTCAGTACAGGGGGGCTCCTACAATGAGCAGTACTTC. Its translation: CASSVQGGSYNEQYF. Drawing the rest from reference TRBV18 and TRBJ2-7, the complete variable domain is NAGVMQNPRHLVRRRGQEARLRCSPMKGHSHVYWYRQLPEEGLKFMVYLQKENIIDESGMPKERFSAEFPKEGPSILRIQQVVRGDSAAYFCASSVQGGSYNEQYFGPGTRLTVT.

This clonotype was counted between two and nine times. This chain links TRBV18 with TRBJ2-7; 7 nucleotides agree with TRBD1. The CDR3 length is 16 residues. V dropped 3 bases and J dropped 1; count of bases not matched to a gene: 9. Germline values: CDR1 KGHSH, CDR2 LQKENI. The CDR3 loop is CASSPPRTGDSYEQYF. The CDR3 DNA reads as TGTGCCAGCTCACCTCCACGGACAGGAGATTCCTACGAGCAGTACTTC.

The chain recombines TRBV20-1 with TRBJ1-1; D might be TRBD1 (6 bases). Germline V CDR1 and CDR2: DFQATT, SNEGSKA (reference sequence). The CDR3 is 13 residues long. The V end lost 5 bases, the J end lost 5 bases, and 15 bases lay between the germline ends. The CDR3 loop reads CSAEQGWTTEAFF. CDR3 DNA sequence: TGCAGTGCTGAACAGGGCTGGACGACTGAAGCTTTCTTT.

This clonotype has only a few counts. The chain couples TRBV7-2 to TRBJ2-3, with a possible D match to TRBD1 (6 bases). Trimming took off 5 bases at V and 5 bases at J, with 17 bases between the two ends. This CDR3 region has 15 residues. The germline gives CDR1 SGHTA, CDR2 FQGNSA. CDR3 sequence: CASSSVAGDGDTQYF. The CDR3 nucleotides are TGTGCCAGCAGCAGTGTAGCAGGGGACGGAGATACGCAGTATTTT.

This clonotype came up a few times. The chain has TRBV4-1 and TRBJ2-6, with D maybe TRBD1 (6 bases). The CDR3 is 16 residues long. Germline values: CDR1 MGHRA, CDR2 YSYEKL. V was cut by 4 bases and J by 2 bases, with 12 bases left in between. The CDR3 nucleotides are TGCGCCAGCAGCCCCTCACAGGGCGCTGGGGCCAACGTCCTGACTTTC. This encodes CASSPSQGAGANVLTF.

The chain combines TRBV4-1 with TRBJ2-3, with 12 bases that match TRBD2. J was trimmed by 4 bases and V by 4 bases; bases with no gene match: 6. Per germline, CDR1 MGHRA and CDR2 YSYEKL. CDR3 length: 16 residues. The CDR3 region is CASSPRLAGAADTQYF. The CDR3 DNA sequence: TGCGCCAGCAGCCCCCGACTAGCGGGGGCGGCAGATACGCAGTATTTT.

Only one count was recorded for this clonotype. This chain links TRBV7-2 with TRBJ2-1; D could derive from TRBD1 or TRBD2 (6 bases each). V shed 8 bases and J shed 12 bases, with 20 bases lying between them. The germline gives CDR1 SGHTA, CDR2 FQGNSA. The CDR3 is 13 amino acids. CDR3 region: CASGSQRGGLQFF. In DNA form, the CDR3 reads TGTGCCAGCGGGTCCCAAAGAGGGGGGTTGCAGTTCTTC.

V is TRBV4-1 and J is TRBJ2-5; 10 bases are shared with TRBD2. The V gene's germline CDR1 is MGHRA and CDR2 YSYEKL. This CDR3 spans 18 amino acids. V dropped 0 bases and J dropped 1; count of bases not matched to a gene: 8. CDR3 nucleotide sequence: TGCGCCAGCAGCCAAGAAGCTAGCGGGGGACCCTTCCAAGAGACCCAGTACTTC. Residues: CASSQEASGGPFQETQYF.

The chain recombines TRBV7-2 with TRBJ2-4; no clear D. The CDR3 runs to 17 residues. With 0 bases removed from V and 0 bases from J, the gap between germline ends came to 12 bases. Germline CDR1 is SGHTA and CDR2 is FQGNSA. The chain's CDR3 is CASSLAGSSIAKNIQYF. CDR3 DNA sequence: TGTGCCAGCAGCTTAGCGGGCAGCTCCATAGCCAAAAACATTCAGTACTTC.

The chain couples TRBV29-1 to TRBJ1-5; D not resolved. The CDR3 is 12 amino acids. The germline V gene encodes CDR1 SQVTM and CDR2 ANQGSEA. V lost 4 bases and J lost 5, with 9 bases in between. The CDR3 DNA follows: TGCAGCGTTGGGGCAGCGGATCAGCCCCAGCATTTT. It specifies CSVGAADQPQHF. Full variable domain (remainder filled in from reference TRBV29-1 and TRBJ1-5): SAVISQKPSRDICQRGTSLTIQCQVDSQVTMMFWYRQQPGQSLTLIATANQGSEATYESGFVIDKFPISRPNLTFSTLTVSNMSPEDSSIYLCSVGAADQPQHFGDGTRLSIL.